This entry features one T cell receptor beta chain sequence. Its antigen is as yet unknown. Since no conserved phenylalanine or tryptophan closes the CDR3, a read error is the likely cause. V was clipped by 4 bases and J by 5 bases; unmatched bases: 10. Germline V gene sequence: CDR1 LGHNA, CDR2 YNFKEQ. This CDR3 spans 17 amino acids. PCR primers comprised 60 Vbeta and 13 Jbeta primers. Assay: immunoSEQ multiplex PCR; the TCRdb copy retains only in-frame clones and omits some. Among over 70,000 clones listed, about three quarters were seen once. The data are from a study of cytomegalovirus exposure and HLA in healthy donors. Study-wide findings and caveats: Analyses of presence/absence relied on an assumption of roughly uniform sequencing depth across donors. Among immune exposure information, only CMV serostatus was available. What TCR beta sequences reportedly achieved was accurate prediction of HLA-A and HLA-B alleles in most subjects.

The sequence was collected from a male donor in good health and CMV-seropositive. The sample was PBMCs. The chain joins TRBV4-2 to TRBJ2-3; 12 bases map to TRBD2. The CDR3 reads CASSRTLAGGPEDTQYL. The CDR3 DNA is TGTGCCAGCAGCCGAACGCTAGCGGGAGGGCCGGAAGATACGCAGTATTTG.